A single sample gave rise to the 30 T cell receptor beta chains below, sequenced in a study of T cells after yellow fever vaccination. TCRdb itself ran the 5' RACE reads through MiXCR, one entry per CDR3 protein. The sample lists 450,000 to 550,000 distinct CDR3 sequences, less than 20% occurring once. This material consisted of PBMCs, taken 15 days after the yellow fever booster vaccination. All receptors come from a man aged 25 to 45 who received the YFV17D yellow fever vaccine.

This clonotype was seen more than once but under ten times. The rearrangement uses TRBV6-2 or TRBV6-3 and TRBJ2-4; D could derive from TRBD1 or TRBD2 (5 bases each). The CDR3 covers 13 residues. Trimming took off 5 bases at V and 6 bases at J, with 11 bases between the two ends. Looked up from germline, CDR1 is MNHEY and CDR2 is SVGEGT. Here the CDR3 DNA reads TGTGCCAGCAGTAGAGGGGACGGAAACATTCAGTACTTC. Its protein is CASSRGDGNIQYF.

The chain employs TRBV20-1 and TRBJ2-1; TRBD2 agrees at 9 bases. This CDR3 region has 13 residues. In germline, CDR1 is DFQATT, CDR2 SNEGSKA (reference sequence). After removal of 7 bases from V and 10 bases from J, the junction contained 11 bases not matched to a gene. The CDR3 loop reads CSGVIAGVREQFF. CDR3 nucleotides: TGCAGTGGGGTGATAGCGGGAGTTCGCGAGCAGTTCTTC.

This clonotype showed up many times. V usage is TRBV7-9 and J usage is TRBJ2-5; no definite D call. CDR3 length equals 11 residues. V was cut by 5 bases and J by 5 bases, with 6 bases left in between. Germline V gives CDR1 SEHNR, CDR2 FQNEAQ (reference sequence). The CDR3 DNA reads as TGTGCCAGCAGCCAGATGGAGACCCAGTACTTC. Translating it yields CASSQMETQYF.

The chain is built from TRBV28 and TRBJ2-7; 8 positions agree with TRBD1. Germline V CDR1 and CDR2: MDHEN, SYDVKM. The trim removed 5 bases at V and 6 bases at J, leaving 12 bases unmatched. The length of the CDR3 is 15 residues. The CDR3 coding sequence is TGTGCCAGCAGTCCGCGGGACAGGCTCCGTTCCGAGCAGTACTTC. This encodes CASSPRDRLRSEQYF.

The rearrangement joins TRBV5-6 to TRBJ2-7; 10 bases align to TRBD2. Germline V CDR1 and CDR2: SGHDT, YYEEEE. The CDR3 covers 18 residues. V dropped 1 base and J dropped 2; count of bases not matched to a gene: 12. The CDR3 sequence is CASSLWLAGALGTYEQYF. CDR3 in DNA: TGTGCCAGCAGCTTGTGGCTAGCGGGAGCCCTGGGAACCTACGAGCAGTACTTC. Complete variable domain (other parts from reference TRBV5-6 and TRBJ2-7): DAGVTQSPTHLIKTRGQQVTLRCSPKSGHDTVSWYQQALGQGPQFIFQYYEEEERQRGNFPDRFSGHQFPNYSSELNVNALLLGDSALYLCASSLWLAGALGTYEQYFGPGTRLTVT.

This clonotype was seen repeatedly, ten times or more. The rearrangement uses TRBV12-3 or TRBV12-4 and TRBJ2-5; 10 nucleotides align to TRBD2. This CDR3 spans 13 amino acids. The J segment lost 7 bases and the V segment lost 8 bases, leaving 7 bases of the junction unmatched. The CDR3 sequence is CASRLAGAGTQYF. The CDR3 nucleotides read TGTGCCAGCCGGCTAGCGGGAGCTGGGACCCAGTACTTC.

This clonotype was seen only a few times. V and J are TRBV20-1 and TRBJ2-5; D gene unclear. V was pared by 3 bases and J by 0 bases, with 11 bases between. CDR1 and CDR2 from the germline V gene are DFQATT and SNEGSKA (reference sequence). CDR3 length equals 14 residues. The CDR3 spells CSASDRSYQETQYF. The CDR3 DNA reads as TGCAGTGCTAGTGACCGTTCGTACCAAGAGACCCAGTACTTC.

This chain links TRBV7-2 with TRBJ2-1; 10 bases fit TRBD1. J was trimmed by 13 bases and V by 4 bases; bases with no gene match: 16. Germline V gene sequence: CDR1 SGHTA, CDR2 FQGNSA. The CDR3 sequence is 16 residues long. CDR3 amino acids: CASSSIPGQGTSRQFF. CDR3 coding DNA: TGTGCCAGCAGCTCAATCCCGGGACAGGGGACTTCTCGACAGTTCTTC.

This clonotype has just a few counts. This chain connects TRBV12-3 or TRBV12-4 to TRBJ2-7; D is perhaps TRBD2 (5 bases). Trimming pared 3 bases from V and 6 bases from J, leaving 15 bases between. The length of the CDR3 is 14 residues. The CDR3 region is CASSFDGVSAEQYF. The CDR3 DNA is TGTGCCAGCAGTTTTGACGGGGTTTCCGCCGAGCAGTACTTC.

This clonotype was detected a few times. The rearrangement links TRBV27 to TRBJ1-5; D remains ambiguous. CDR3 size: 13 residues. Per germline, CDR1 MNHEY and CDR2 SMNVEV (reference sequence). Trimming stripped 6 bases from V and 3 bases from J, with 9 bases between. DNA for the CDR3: TGTGCCAGCAGCCCTAGCACCAATCAGCCCCAGCATTTT. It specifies CASSPSTNQPQHF.

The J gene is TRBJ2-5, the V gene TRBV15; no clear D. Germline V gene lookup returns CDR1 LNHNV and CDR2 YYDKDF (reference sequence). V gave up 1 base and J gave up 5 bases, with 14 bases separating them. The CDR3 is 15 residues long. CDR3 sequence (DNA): TGTGCCACCAGCAGAGTAGGGCAGGCTATTGAGACCCAGTACTTC. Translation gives CATSRVGQAIETQYF.

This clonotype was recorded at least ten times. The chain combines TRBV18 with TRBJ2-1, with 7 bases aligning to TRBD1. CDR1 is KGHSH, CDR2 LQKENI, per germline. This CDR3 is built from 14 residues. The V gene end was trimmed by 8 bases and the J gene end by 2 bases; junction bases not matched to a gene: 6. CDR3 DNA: TGTGCCAGCAGCCCAGGGACAGCCTACAATGAGCAGTTCTTC. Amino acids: CASSPGTAYNEQFF.

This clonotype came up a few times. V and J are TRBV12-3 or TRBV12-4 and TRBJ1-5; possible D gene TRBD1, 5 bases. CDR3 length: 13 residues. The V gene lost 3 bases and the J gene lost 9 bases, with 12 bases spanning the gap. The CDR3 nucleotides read TGTGCCAGCAGTTTCCAGGGAGATGGGCCCCAGCATTTT. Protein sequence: CASSFQGDGPQHF.

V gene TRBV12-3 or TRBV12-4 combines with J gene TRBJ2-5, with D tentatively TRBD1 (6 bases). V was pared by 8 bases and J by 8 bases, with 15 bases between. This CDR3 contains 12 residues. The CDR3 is CASSGQPRTQYF. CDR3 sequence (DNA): TGTGCCAGCTCGGGACAACCTAGAACCCAGTACTTC.

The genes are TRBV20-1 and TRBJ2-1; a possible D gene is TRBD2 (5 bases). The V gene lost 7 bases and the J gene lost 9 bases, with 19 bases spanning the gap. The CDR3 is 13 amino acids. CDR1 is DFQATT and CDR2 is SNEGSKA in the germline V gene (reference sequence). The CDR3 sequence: CSVGRGSLTEQFF. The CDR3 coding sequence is TGCAGTGTTGGACGCGGGTCCCTAACTGAGCAGTTCTTC.

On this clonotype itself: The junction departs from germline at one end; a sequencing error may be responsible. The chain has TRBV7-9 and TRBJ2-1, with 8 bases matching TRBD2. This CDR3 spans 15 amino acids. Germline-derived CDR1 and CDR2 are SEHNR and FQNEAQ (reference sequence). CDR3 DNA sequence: TGTGCCAGCAGTTTAGGAGCGGGGGCCTACAATGAGCAGTTCTTC. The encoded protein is CASSLGAGAYNEQFF.

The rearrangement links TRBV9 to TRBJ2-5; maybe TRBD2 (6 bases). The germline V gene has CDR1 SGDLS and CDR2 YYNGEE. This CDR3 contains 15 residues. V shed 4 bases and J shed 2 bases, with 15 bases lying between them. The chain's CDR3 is CASSSSGTRQETQYF. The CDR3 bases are TGTGCCAGCAGCTCCTCCGGGACTCGGCAAGAGACCCAGTACTTC. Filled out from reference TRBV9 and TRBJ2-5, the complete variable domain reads DSGVTQTPKHLITATGQRVTLRCSPRSGDLSVYWYQQSLDQGLQFLIQYYNGEERAKGNILERFSAQQFPDLHSELNLSSLELGDSALYFCASSSSGTRQETQYFGPGTRLLVL.

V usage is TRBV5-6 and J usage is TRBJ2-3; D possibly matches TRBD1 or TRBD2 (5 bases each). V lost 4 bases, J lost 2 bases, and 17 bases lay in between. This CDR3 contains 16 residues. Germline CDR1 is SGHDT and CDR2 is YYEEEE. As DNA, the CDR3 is TGTGCCAGCAGCCCGGTCGGGGCTTTCTCCACAGATACGCAGTATTTT. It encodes CASSPVGAFSTDTQYF.

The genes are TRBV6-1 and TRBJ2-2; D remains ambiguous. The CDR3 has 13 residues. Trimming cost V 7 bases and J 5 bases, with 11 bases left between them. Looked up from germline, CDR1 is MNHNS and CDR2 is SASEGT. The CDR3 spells CASTYGVTGELFF. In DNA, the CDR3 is TGTGCCAGCACCTACGGCGTGACCGGGGAGCTGTTTTTT.

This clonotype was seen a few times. DNA for the CDR3: TGTGCCATCCAAGCGGGAGGGATGGAGACCCAGTACTTC. It yields the protein CAIQAGGMETQYF. The V call is TRBV7-2, the J call TRBJ2-5; 10 positions agree with TRBD2. This CDR3 contains 13 residues. The V gene's germline CDR1 is SGHTA and CDR2 FQGNSA. The V segment lost 10 bases and the J segment 5 bases; nucleotides outside the gene matches: 7.

CDR3 nucleotides: TGTGCCAGCAGTTCCGGACTAGCCTCCTACGAGCAGTACTTC. It encodes CASSSGLASYEQYF. The chain links TRBV12-3 or TRBV12-4 to TRBJ2-7; 8 bases map to TRBD2. With 4 bases clipped from V and 0 bases from J, the junction kept 2 bases outside the gene matches. This CDR3 spans 14 amino acids.

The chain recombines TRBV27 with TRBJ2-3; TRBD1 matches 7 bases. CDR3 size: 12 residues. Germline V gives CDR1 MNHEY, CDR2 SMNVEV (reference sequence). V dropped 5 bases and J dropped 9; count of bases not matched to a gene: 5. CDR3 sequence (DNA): TGTGCCAGCAGTAAATTGGGACAGACGCAGTATTTT. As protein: CASSKLGQTQYF.

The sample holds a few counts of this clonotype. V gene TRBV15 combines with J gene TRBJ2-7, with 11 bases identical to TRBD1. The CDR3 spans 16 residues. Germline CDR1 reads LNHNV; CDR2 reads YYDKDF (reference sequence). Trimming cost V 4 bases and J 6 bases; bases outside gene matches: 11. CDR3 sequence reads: CATSTGRRDRGGEQYF. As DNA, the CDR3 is TGTGCCACCAGCACTGGCCGCCGGGACAGGGGGGGCGAGCAGTACTTC.

CDR3 loop: CASSRLPVNEQFF. CDR3 coding DNA: TGTGCCAGCAGTAGACTACCCGTCAATGAGCAGTTCTTC. This chain connects TRBV6-2 or TRBV6-3 to TRBJ2-1, with D maybe TRBD2 (5 bases). Germline values: CDR1 MNHEY, CDR2 SVGEGT. Trimming took 5 bases from V and 6 from J, leaving 11 bases between them. The CDR3 is 13 amino acids.

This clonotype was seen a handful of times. CDR3 nucleotides: TGCAGTGCTGGTAGCGGGAGCGTAGAGACCCAGTACTTC. Translated: CSAGSGSVETQYF. The rearrangement uses TRBV20-1 and TRBJ2-5; TRBD2 aligns across 9 bases. Germline CDR1 DFQATT, CDR2 SNEGSKA (reference sequence). After removal of 5 bases from V and 4 bases from J, the junction contained 5 bases not matched to a gene. The CDR3 length is 13 residues.

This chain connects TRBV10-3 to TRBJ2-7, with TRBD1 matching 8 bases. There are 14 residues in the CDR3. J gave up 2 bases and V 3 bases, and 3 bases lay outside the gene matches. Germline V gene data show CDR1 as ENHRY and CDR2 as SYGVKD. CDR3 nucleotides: TGTGCCATCAGTGATAAGGACAGGGCCTACGAGCAGTACTTC. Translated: CAISDKDRAYEQYF.

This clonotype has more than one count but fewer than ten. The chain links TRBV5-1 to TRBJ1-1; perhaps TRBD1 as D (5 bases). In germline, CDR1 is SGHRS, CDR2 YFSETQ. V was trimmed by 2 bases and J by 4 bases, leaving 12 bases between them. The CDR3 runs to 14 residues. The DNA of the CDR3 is TGCGCCAGCAGCTTCGACAGTGGAGCCACTGAAGCTTTCTTT. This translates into CASSFDSGATEAFF.

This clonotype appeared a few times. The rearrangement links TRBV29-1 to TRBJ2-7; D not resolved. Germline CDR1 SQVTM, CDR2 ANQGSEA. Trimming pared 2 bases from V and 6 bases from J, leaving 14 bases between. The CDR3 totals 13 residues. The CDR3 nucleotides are TGCAGCGTTGAATCGGTTCCACAAGGCGAGCAGTACTTC. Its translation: CSVESVPQGEQYF.

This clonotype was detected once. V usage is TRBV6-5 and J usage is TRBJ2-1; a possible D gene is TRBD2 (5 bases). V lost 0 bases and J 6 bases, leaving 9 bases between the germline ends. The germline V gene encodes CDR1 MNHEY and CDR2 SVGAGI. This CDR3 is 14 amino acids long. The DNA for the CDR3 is TGTGCCAGCAGTTACTCGGCTAGCCCCAATGAGCAGTTCTTC. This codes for CASSYSASPNEQFF.

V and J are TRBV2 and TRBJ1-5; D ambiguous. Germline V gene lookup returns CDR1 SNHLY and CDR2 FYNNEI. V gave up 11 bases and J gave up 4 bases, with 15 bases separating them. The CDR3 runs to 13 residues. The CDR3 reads CAGRATENQPQHF. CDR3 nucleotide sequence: TGTGCCGGGAGGGCCACGGAGAATCAGCCCCAGCATTTT.